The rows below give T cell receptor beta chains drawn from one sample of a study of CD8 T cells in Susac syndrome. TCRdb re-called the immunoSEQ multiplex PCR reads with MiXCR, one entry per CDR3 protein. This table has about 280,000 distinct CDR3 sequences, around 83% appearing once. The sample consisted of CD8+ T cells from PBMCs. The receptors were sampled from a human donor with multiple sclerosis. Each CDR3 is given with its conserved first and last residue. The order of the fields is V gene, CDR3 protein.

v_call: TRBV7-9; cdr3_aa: CASRPGTAPNTGELFF
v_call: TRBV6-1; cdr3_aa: CASSPSGFSYNEQFF
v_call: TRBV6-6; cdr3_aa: CASSYGSREKLFF
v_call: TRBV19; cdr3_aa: CASRDGTEAFF
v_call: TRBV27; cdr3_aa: CASTLRHSSYNEQFF
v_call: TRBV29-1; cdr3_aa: CSVPGQGLGTDTQYF
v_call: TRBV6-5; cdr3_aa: CASSYSPRDLTSGYTF
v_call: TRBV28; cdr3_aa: CASSLTGGNGELFF
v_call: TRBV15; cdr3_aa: CATSGLQGTEQYF
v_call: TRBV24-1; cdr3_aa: CATGVGGTGELFF
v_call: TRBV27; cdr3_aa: CASKPASGMPYNEQFF
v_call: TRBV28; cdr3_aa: CASSSPSGSYNEQFF
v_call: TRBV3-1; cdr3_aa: CASSPDLSVGSNQPQHF
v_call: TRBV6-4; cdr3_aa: CASSDSIDSSNEQFF
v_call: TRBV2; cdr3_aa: CASSPGTGITDTQYF
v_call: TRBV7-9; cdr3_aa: CASSLFRQTDTQYF
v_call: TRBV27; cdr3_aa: CASSHRGSYEQYF
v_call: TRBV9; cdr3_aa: CASSSNSGYEQYF
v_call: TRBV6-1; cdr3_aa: CASRTPRGSNQPQHF
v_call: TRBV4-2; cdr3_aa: CASSQPGQLNYGYTF
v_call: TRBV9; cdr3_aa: CASSPGSSGSLSYNEQFF
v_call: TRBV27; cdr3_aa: CASSFVGGGYHYGYTF
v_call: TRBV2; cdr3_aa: CAAFGGYEQYF
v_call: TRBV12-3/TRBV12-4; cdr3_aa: CASSFGGSVADTQYF
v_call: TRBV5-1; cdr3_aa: CASSTRGGENYGYTF
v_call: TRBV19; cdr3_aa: CASGGPTYEQYF
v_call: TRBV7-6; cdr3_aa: CASSLATGGRGETQYF
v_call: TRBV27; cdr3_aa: CASAPQGAYEQYF
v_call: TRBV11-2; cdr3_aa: CASSWSPHSITGELFF
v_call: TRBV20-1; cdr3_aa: CSATPPTGGRGQPQHF
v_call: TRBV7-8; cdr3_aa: CASSLNGRGNIGELFF
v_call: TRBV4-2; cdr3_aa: CASSLKTGNYGYTF
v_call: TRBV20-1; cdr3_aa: CSASGSGMNTEAFF
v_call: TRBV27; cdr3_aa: CASTKAGSYEQYF
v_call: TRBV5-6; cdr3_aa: CASSPKGTGGYEQYF
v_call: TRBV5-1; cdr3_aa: CASGPGGSEQYF
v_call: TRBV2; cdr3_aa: CALDRDRVFGANVLTF
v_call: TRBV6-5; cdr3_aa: CASSHPDRIETQYF
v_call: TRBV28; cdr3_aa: CASSTRAVQETQYF
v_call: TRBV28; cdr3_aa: CASRPGQGAGYEQYF
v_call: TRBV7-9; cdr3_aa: CASSLGGLPRFNEQFF
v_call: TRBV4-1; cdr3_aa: CASSQVRVMNTEAFF
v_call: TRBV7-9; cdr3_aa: CASSPTTTTNEKLFF
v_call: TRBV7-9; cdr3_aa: CASSSNTGGTSGSVNEQYF
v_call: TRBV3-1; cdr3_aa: CASSQAQTYEQYF
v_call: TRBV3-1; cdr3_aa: CASSQSGQGEPQHF
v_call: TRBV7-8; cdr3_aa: CASSPHSTDTQYF
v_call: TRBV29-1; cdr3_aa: CSVPGTARGMGTEAFF
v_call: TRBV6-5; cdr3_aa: CASSYSVGGTLWELFF
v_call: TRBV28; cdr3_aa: CASSLGGEGPHEQYF
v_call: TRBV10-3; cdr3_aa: CAISEAGTSGSYAQYF
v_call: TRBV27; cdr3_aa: CASSLGQMGLYGYTF
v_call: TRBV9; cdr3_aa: CASSPHNRGDGYTF
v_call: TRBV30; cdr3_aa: CAWRGRDQETQYF